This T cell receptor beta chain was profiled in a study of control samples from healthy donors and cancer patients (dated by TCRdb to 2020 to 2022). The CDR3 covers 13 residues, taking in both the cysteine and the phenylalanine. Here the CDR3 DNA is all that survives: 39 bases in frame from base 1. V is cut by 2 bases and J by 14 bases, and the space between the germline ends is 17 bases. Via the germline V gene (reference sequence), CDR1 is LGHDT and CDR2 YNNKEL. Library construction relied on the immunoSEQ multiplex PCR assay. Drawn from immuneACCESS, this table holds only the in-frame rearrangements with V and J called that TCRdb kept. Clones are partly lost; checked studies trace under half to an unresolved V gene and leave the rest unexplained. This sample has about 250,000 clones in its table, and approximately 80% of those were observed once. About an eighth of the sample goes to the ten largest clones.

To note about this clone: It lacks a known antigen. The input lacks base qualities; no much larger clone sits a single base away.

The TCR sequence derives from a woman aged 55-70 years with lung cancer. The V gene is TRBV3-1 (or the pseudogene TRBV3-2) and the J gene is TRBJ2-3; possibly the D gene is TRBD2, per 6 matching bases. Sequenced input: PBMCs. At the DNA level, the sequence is TGTGCCAGCAGCCAACTCTTAGCGGACCCCGGGTATTTT. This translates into CASSQLLADPGYF.